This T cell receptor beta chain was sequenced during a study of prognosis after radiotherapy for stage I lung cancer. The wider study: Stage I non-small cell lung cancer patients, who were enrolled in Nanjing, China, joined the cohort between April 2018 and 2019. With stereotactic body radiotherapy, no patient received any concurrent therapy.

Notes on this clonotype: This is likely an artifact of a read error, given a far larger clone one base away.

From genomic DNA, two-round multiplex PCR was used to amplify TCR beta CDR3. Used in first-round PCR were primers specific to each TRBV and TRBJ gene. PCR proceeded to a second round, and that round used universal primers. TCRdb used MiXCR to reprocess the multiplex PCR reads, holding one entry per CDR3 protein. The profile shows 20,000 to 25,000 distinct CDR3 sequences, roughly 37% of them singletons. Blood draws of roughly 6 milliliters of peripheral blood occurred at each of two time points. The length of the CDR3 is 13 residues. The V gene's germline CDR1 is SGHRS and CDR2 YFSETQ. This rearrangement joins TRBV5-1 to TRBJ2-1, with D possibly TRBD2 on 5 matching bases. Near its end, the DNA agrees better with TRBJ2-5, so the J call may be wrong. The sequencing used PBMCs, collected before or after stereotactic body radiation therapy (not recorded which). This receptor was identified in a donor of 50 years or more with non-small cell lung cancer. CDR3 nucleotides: TGCGCCAGCAGAATTGTGGGAGAAGAGACCCAGTACTTC. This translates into CASRIVGEETQYF.